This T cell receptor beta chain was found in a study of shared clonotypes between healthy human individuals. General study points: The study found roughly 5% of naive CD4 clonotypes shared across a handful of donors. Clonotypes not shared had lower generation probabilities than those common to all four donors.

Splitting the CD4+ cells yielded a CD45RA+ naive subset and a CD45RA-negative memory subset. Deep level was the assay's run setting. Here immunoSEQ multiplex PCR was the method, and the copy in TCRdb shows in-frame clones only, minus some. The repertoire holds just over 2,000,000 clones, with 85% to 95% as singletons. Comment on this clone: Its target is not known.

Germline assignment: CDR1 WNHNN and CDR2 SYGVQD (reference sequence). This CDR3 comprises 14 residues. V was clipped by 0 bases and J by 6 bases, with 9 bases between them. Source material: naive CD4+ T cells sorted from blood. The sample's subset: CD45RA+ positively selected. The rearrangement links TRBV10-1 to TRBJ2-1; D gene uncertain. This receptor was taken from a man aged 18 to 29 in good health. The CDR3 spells CASSESMRGNEQFF. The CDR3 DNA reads TGCGCCAGCAGTGAGTCGATGCGCGGCAATGAGCAGTTCTTC.